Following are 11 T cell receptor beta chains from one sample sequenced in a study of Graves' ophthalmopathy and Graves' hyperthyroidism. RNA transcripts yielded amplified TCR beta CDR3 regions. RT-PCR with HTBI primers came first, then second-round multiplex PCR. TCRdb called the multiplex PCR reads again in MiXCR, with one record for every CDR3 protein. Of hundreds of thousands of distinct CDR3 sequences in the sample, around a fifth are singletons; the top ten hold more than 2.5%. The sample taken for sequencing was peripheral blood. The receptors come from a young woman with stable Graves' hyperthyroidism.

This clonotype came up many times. CDR3 bases: TGTGCCTGGACCCCAGGGCTAAACACCATATATTTT. It is translated as CAWTPGLNTIYF. The rearrangement links TRBV30 to TRBJ1-3, with D possibly being TRBD1 (5 bases). From germline, CDR1 is GTSNPN and CDR2 SVGIG (reference sequence). V was clipped by 4 bases and J by 6 bases, with 10 bases between them. The CDR3 is 12 amino acids.

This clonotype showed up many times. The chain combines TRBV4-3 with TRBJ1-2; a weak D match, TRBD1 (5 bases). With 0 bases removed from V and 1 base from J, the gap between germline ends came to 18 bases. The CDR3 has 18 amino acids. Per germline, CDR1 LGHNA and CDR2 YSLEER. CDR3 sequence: CASSQDRGRALLNYGYTF. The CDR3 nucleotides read TGCGCCAGCAGCCAAGATAGGGGCAGGGCCCTTCTTAACTATGGCTACACCTTC.

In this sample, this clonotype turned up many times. The CDR3 DNA follows: TGCGCCAGCAGCTTCTCAGGGGGGGAAGGGACTGAAGCTTTCTTT. This codes for CASSFSGGEGTEAFF. The V and J genes are TRBV5-1 and TRBJ1-1; 7 bases match TRBD1. CDR1 and CDR2 (germline): SGHRS, YFSETQ. J gave up 5 bases and V 2 bases, and 9 bases lay outside the gene matches. The CDR3 runs to 15 residues.

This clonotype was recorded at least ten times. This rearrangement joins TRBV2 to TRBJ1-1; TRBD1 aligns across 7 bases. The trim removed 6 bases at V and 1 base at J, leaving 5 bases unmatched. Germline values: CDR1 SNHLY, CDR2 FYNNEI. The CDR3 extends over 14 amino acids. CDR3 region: CASRAQGGNTEAFF. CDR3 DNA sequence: TGTGCCAGCAGAGCGCAGGGGGGGAACACTGAAGCTTTCTTT.

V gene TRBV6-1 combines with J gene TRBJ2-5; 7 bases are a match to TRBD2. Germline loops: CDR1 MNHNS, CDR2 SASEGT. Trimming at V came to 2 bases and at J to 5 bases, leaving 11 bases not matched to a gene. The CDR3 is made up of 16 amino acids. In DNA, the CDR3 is TGTGCCAGCAGTGAACTCGGGAGGAGGGGTCGCGAGACCCAGTACTTC. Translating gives CASSELGRRGRETQYF.

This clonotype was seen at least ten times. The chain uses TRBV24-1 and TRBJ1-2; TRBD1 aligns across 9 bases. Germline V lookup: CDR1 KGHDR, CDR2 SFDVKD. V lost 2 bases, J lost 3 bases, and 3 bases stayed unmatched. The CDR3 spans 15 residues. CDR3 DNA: TGTGCCACCAGTGATTCCTGGACAGGGGACTATGGCTACACCTTC. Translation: CATSDSWTGDYGYTF.

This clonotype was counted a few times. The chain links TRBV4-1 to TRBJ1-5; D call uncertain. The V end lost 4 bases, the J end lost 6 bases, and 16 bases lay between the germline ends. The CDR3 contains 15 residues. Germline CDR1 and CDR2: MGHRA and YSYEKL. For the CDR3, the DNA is TGCGCCAGCAGCCCGACCGGGATCCCGAGTCAGCCCCAGCATTTT. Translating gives CASSPTGIPSQPQHF.

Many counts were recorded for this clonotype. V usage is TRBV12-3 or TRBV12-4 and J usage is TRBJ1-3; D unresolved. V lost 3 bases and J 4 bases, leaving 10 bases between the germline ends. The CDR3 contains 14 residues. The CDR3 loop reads CASSFTVSGNTIYF. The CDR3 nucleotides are TGTGCCAGCAGTTTTACGGTCTCGGGAAACACCATATATTTT.

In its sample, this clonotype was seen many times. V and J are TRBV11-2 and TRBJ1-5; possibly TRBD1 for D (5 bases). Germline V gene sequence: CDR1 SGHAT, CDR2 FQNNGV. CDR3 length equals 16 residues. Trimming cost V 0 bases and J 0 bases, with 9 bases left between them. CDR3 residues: CASSLDSGLSNQPQHF. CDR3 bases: TGTGCCAGCAGCTTAGATTCAGGGCTTAGCAATCAGCCCCAGCATTTT.

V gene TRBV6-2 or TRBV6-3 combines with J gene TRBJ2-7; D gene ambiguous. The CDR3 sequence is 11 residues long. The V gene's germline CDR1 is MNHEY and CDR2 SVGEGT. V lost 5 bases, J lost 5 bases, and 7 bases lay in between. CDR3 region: CASSQGNEQYF. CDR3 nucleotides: TGTGCCAGCAGTCAAGGTAACGAGCAGTACTTC.

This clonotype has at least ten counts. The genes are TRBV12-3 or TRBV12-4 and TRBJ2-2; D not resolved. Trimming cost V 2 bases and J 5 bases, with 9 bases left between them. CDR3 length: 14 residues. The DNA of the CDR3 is TGTGCCAGCAGTTTAAGTGGACCTACCGGGGAGCTGTTTTTT. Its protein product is CASSLSGPTGELFF.